The next 28 T cell receptor beta chains were all read from a single sample in a study of shared clonotypes between healthy human individuals. TCRdb keeps only in-frame clones here, not all; method: immunoSEQ multiplex PCR. The profile shows almost 750,000 clones, 72% of them singletons. The specimen was memory CD4+ T cells sorted from blood. Subset meaning: CD45RA-negative fraction. These receptors were collected from a woman aged 25 to 39 in good health.

The genes are TRBV27 and TRBJ1-2; D gene unclear. The CDR3 sequence is 15 residues long. Germline CDR1 and CDR2: MNHEY and SMNVEV (reference sequence). Trimming took off 5 bases at V and 6 bases at J, with 19 bases between the two ends. The CDR3 DNA sequence: TGTGCCAGCAGTACCCAGGACCGTCCACGGGATGGCTACACCTTC. The encoded protein is CASSTQDRPRDGYTF.

Only one count was recorded for this clone. V is TRBV7-8 and J is TRBJ1-4; no reliable D call. Germline V lookup: CDR1 SGHVS, CDR2 FQNEAQ. V was clipped by 5 bases and J by 7 bases, with 17 bases between them. The CDR3 runs to 15 residues. This CDR3 is CASSRDRGFGEKLFF. In DNA, the CDR3 is TGTGCCAGCAGCAGAGATCGGGGTTTTGGTGAAAAACTGTTTTTT.

This clone appeared a few times. Other DNA sequences in the same sample also yield this CDR3. The rearrangement joins TRBV7-2 to TRBJ2-7; 7 positions match TRBD2. V lost 1 base and J lost 3; bases outside the gene matches: 3. This CDR3 is 14 amino acids long. Germline CDR1 reads SGHTA; CDR2 reads FQGNSA. The DNA for the CDR3 is TGTGCCAGCAGCTTAGGTCCTAGCGGCTACGAGCAGTACTTC. Its protein product is CASSLGPSGYEQYF.

This clone was observed at least ten times. This chain uses TRBV7-2 with TRBJ1-2, with a possible D match to TRBD1 (5 bases). V was shortened by 5 bases and J by 10 bases, with 14 bases between the two germline ends. There are 12 residues in the CDR3. Germline V gene lookup returns CDR1 SGHTA and CDR2 FQGNSA. CDR3 DNA: TGTGCCAGCAGCCCACGTGGACAAGCCTACACCTTC. Amino acids: CASSPRGQAYTF. Together with reference TRBV7-2 and TRBJ1-2, the CDR3 gives the full variable domain: GAGVSQSPSNKVTEKGKDVELRCDPISGHTALYWYRQSLGQGLEFLIYFQGNSAPDKSGLPSDRFSAERTGGSVSTLTIQRTQQEDSAVYLCASSPRGQAYTFGSGTRLTVV.

The chain carries TRBV2 and TRBJ2-7; 8 positions match TRBD2. The CDR3 is made up of 14 amino acids. V lost 5 bases to trimming and J lost 5 bases; unmatched junction nucleotides: 8. Germline CDR1 and CDR2: SNHLY and FYNNEI. The CDR3 DNA is TGTGCCAGCAGTTTGACGGGAGGGAGAGACGAGCAGTACTTC. As protein: CASSLTGGRDEQYF.

The J gene is TRBJ2-5, the V gene TRBV5-1, with 10 bases aligning to TRBD2. Germline values: CDR1 SGHRS, CDR2 YFSETQ. V lost 1 base, J lost 5 bases, and 5 bases stayed unmatched. The CDR3 has 15 residues. CDR3 protein: CASSLWLAGEETQYF. CDR3 nucleotide sequence: TGCGCCAGCAGCTTGTGGCTAGCGGGAGAGGAGACCCAGTACTTC.

The V call is TRBV11-2, the J call TRBJ2-7; the D gene is possibly TRBD2 (6 bases). V was pared by 5 bases and J by 2 bases, with 10 bases between. CDR1 and CDR2 from the germline V gene are SGHAT and FQNNGV. The CDR3 runs 13 residues. For the CDR3, the DNA is TGTGCCAGCAGCAACCGGGGGACCTACGAGCAGTACTTC. It encodes CASSNRGTYEQYF.

The chain employs TRBV5-1 and TRBJ1-4; TRBD1 matches 9 bases. Germline values: CDR1 SGHRS, CDR2 YFSETQ. Trimming took 4 bases from V and 6 from J; bases not matched to a gene: 13. This CDR3 is built from 17 residues. CDR3: CASSPVPGQGWYEKLFF. CDR3 coding DNA: TGCGCCAGCAGCCCCGTCCCGGGACAGGGATGGTATGAAAAACTGTTTTTT.

The V and J genes are TRBV25-1 and TRBJ1-2; no reliable D call. The germline V and J ends were trimmed by 3 bases and 6 bases, with 11 bases remaining between them. The CDR3 is 13 residues long. Looked up from germline, CDR1 is MGHDK and CDR2 is SYGVNS. CDR3 sequence (DNA): TGTGCCAGCAGTGAGGACTCAAAGGATGGCTACACCTTC. Translating gives CASSEDSKDGYTF.

This chain links TRBV28 with TRBJ1-5, with TRBD1 matching over 7 bases. V dropped 6 bases and J dropped 0; count of bases not matched to a gene: 11. From germline, CDR1 is MDHEN and CDR2 SYDVKM. The CDR3 consists of 17 residues. CDR3 protein: CASSQAPGGYSNQPQHF. The CDR3 coding sequence is TGTGCCAGCAGCCAAGCTCCAGGGGGGTATAGCAATCAGCCCCAGCATTTT.

The chain couples TRBV2 to TRBJ2-3; D not resolved. Germline CDR1 reads SNHLY; CDR2 reads FYNNEI. The V end was cut by 4 bases, the J end by 3 bases, with 14 bases between. The CDR3 sequence is 15 residues long. The CDR3, as DNA: TGTGCCAGCAGTGGCGTACGAGGCGCGACAGATACGCAGTATTTT. This sequence encodes CASSGVRGATDTQYF.

The sample holds many counts of this clone. Other DNA variants within this sample encode the same CDR3. The chain recombines TRBV28 with TRBJ2-1; TRBD2 agrees at 14 bases. The CDR3 sequence is 15 residues long. Germline lookup yields CDR1 MDHEN and CDR2 SYDVKM. V shed 4 bases and J 7 bases; nucleotides not matched to a gene: 3. The CDR3: CASSSGLAGVNEQFF. The CDR3 nucleotides are TGTGCCAGCAGTTCGGGACTAGCGGGAGTGAATGAGCAGTTCTTC.

This sequence joins TRBV27 and TRBJ2-2, with TRBD1 as a possible D gene (5 bases). The germline CDR1 and CDR2 sequences are MNHEY and SMNVEV (reference sequence). Deletions cut 4 bases from V and 1 base from J, with 7 bases between. The CDR3 extends over 14 amino acids. Here the CDR3 DNA reads TGTGCCAGCAGTTCCGGACAGAACACCGGGGAGCTGTTTTTT. Translated, it gives CASSSGQNTGELFF.

This chain uses TRBV27 with TRBJ1-1, with 11 bases matching TRBD1. Germline CDR1 MNHEY, CDR2 SMNVEV (reference sequence). Unmatched junction bases numbered 9, after V lost 7 bases and J lost 5 bases. This CDR3 has 15 residues. The CDR3 nucleotides read TGTGCCAGCACCCGGGACAGGGGGAAGATGACTGAAGCTTTCTTT. It encodes CASTRDRGKMTEAFF.

Comment on this clone: Additional DNA sequences in this sample encode the identical CDR3. This sequence joins TRBV6-1 and TRBJ1-4, with D unresolved. V was shortened by 4 bases and J by 8 bases, with 5 bases between the two germline ends. CDR3 length equals 11 residues. Germline CDR1 MNHNS, CDR2 SASEGT. The CDR3 protein is CASSVREKLFF. CDR3 DNA sequence: TGTGCCAGCAGTGTAAGGGAAAAACTGTTTTTT.

This sequence joins TRBV28 and TRBJ2-7; 7 nucleotides match TRBD1. V trimming: 6 bases; J trimming: 11 bases; junction bases outside the gene matches: 10. The germline CDR1 and CDR2 sequences are MDHEN and SYDVKM. This CDR3 is built from 12 residues. The CDR3 DNA is TGTGCCAGCAGAGAAACAGGGGATTGGGAGTACTTC. It specifies CASRETGDWEYF.

This clone was detected only once. The chain employs TRBV7-2 and TRBJ1-5, with 9 nucleotides matching TRBD1. The length of the CDR3 is 17 residues. Germline loops: CDR1 SGHTA, CDR2 FQGNSA. The trim removed 4 bases at V and 4 bases at J, leaving 11 bases unmatched. CDR3 in DNA: TGTGCCAGCAGCTCCGGGACAGGGTTCCCGGTTAATCAGCCCCAGCATTTT. Amino acids: CASSSGTGFPVNQPQHF.

The chain carries TRBV5-1 and TRBJ2-1, with 7 nucleotides matching TRBD2. Germline CDR1 reads SGHRS; CDR2 reads YFSETQ. V lost 2 bases, J lost 6 bases, and 8 bases stayed unmatched. The length of the CDR3 is 15 residues. The CDR3 DNA is TGCGCCAGCAGCTTTTCTGCGGGAGATGTCAATGAGCAGTTCTTC. It codes for CASSFSAGDVNEQFF.

The rearrangement links TRBV7-3 to TRBJ2-1; TRBD1 agrees at 11 bases. The CDR3 extends over 16 amino acids. J was trimmed by 7 bases and V by 3 bases; bases with no gene match: 8. CDR1 is SGHTA, CDR2 FQGTGA, per germline. CDR3 bases: TGTGCCAGCAGCTTCTCCCGGGACAGGGGGTCAAATGAGCAGTTCTTC. Translated, it gives CASSFSRDRGSNEQFF.

The rearrangement uses TRBV11-2 and TRBJ2-7, with 10 bases aligning to TRBD2. CDR1 is SGHAT and CDR2 is FQNNGV in the germline V gene. Trimming at V came to 3 bases and at J to 0 bases, leaving 14 bases not matched to a gene. The CDR3 is 19 amino acids. The CDR3 is CASSFLTSGKGAFSYEQYF. DNA of the CDR3: TGTGCCAGCAGCTTCTTAACTAGCGGGAAGGGTGCTTTCTCCTACGAGCAGTACTTC.

This sequence joins TRBV11-2 and TRBJ1-2, with unresolved D. CDR1 and CDR2 (germline): SGHAT, FQNNGV. This CDR3 comprises 13 residues. V was trimmed by 1 base and J by 5 bases, leaving 8 bases between them. The CDR3 region is CASSLGMGYGYTF. CDR3 nucleotides: TGTGCCAGCAGCTTAGGGATGGGATATGGCTACACCTTC.

The chain joins TRBV28 to TRBJ1-2, with D unclear. This CDR3 comprises 14 residues. Trimming cost V 3 bases and J 0 bases, with 8 bases left between them. The V gene's germline CDR1 is MDHEN and CDR2 SYDVKM. As DNA, the CDR3 is TGTGCCAGCAGTTTGAAGGCTGCTAACTATGGCTACACCTTC. Its translation: CASSLKAANYGYTF.

V usage is TRBV7-6 and J usage is TRBJ2-2; 7 bases align to TRBD1. Germline V CDR1 and CDR2: SGHVS, FNYEAQ. CDR3 length: 15 residues. J gave up 5 bases and V 3 bases, and 6 bases lay outside the gene matches. The CDR3 nucleotides read TGTGCCAGCAGCTTTCAGGGGGTGAGAACCGGGGAGCTGTTTTTT. Its translation: CASSFQGVRTGELFF.

The table lists this clone with a count of one. J is TRBJ2-2 and V is TRBV27, with unresolved D. The ends were cut back, 2 bases at V and 5 bases at J, with 9 bases in the middle. The CDR3 covers 14 residues. Germline values: CDR1 MNHEY, CDR2 SMNVEV (reference sequence). The CDR3 coding sequence is TGTGCCAGCAGTTTAGTGTTTGATACCGGGGAGCTGTTTTTT. The encoded protein is CASSLVFDTGELFF.

This sequence joins TRBV10-3 and TRBJ1-4; 8 nucleotides agree with TRBD1. Germline values: CDR1 ENHRY, CDR2 SYGVKD. The V and J ends lost 6 bases and 6 bases, in that order; junction bases with no gene match: 6. This CDR3 spans 14 amino acids. The CDR3: CAISQGAADEKLFF. CDR3 in DNA: TGTGCCATCAGCCAGGGGGCGGCCGATGAAAAACTGTTTTTT.

The chain combines TRBV5-1 with TRBJ2-1; 8 nucleotides match TRBD1. Losses at the gene ends were 4 bases for V and 4 bases for J; bases not matched to a gene: 7. The CDR3 totals 15 residues. Germline lookup yields CDR1 SGHRS and CDR2 YFSETQ. The CDR3 loop is CASSQDRVEYNEQFF. The CDR3 coding sequence is TGCGCCAGCAGCCAGGACAGGGTCGAATACAATGAGCAGTTCTTC.

This clone has only a few counts. The chain is built from TRBV10-3 and TRBJ1-5; possible D gene TRBD1, 6 bases. Trimming took off 7 bases at V and 3 bases at J, with 13 bases between the two ends. The CDR3 length is 14 residues. Germline CDR1 ENHRY, CDR2 SYGVKD. This chain's CDR3 is CAIKGGQPNQPQHF. The DNA of the CDR3 is TGTGCCATCAAGGGAGGACAGCCCAATCAGCCCCAGCATTTT.

V is TRBV4-1 and J is TRBJ1-4; TRBD1 is a possible D gene (6 bases). Germline-derived CDR1 and CDR2 are MGHRA and YSYEKL. This CDR3 comprises 15 residues. V gave up 4 bases and J gave up 6 bases, with 15 bases separating them. The CDR3 region has the DNA TGCGCCAGCAGCCCGAGAACAGGGCAGGATGAAAAACTGTTTTTT. This gives the protein CASSPRTGQDEKLFF.